The 6 T cell receptor beta chains listed next were all sequenced from one sample in a study of PD-L1 blockade in urothelial cancer (dated by TCRdb to about 2017). The method was the immunoSEQ multiplex PCR assay. The immuneACCESS repertoire file appears here via TCRdb, limited to in-frame rearrangements. These files lack a portion of the clones; in checked studies, under half of the deficit traces to unresolved V genes, and the cause of the others is not known. The sample has 35,000 to 55,000 clones on record, 81% of them singletons. Of the sample, roughly 2.8% is held by the ten largest clones. This material consisted of PBMCs, taken around atezolizumab (anti-PD-L1) treatment. The receptors were sampled from a man aged 70-80 years with urothelial cancer.

The chain recombines TRBV30 with TRBJ2-3, with 7 bases matching TRBD1. CDR3 size: 12 residues. Germline CDR1 GTSNPN, CDR2 SVGIG (reference sequence). The V and J ends lost 6 bases and 3 bases, in that order; junction bases with no gene match: 3. CDR3 bases: TGTGCCTGCTCCAGGGGGACAGATACGCAGTATTTT. Its translation: CACSRGTDTQYF. Combining the CDR3 with reference TRBV30 and TRBJ2-3 gives the whole variable domain SQTIHQWPATLVQPVGSPLSLECTVEGTSNPNLYWYRQAAGRGLQLLFYSVGIGQISSEVPQNLSASRPQDRQFILSSKKLLLSDSGFYLCACSRGTDTQYFGPGTRLTVL.

This clone has just a few counts. V is TRBV30 and J is TRBJ1-1; D might be TRBD1 (6 bases). The CDR3 totals 14 residues. Between the trimmed V and J ends, which lost 2 bases and 2 bases, there was a span of 12 bases. From germline, CDR1 is GTSNPN and CDR2 SVGIG (reference sequence). The CDR3: CAWSWGRGNTEAFF. The CDR3, as DNA: TGTGCCTGGAGTTGGGGCAGGGGTAACACTGAAGCTTTCTTT.

This clone was recorded a few times. V usage is TRBV5-6 and J usage is TRBJ2-1, with 7 bases aligning to TRBD1. CDR1 and CDR2 (germline): SGHDT, YYEEEE. V was clipped by 3 bases and J by 0 bases; unmatched bases: 6. The CDR3 runs to 16 residues. CDR3 sequence reads: CASSSIQGSSYNEQFF. The CDR3 DNA sequence: TGTGCCAGCAGCTCTATACAGGGGAGCTCCTACAATGAGCAGTTCTTC.

The chain combines TRBV6-4 with TRBJ2-7; D may be TRBD1 (6 bases). Germline V gene sequence: CDR1 MRHNA, CDR2 SNTAGT. This CDR3 is 15 amino acids long. The V gene lost 8 bases and the J gene lost 1 base, with 18 bases spanning the gap. The chain's CDR3 is CASYASGEKSYEQYF. In DNA, the CDR3 is TGTGCCAGCTATGCTTCAGGGGAAAAGTCCTACGAGCAGTACTTC.

This sequence joins TRBV14 and TRBJ2-3; D not certain. Trimming cost V 3 bases and J 2 bases, with 9 bases left between them. This CDR3 region has 14 residues. Germline V lookup: CDR1 SGHDN, CDR2 FVKESK. The CDR3 sequence: CASSQGANTDTQYF. The CDR3 region has the DNA TGTGCCAGCAGCCAGGGCGCTAACACAGATACGCAGTATTTT.

This chain links TRBV4-3 with TRBJ1-3, with 8 bases lining up with TRBD1. The trim removed 1 base at V and 2 bases at J, leaving 1 base unmatched. CDR3 length: 15 residues. Looked up from germline, CDR1 is LGHNA and CDR2 is YSLEER. The DNA of the CDR3 is TGCGCCAGCAGCCAAGCACAGGGGGCTGGAAACACCATATATTTT. Protein sequence: CASSQAQGAGNTIYF.